This TCR beta chain appears in the sequencing data of a study of blood T cell repertoires in COVID-19. Overall study context: Donors in the United States, Italy and Spain gave samples during acute or convalescent COVID-19. PBMCs, B-cell-depleted T cells, or T cells provided the cDNA or gDNA that made up the material.

Seattle patient enrollment occurred during active infection, with longitudinal follow-up thereafter. The CDR3 is 15 amino acids. Germline CDR1 is MNHNS and CDR2 is SASEGT. The V and J ends lost 3 bases and 7 bases respectively, with 18 bases between them. Authors' processing steps: Reference gene primers were amplified, and this amplification served to estimate nucleated cell counts. Here immunoSEQ multiplex PCR was the method, and the copy in TCRdb shows in-frame clones only, minus some. The V and J calls and the clone size are those of that table, but D and trimming were determined from the DNA. In the table there are 150,000 to 180,000 clones, approximately 85% of which are singletons.

Sequencing input: peripheral blood. This rearrangement joins TRBV6-1 to TRBJ1-1; D perhaps matches TRBD1 (6 bases). The source is a man aged 55 to 70 with COVID-19, enrolled during active disease. CDR3 amino acids: CASSEMGAPRVEAFF. CDR3 sequence (DNA): TGTGCCAGCAGTGAGATGGGGGCGCCCCGGGTTGAAGCTTTCTTT.